These 10 T cell receptor beta chains share one sample of origin, sequenced in a study of blood T cell repertoires in COVID-19. TCRdb's table, derived via immunoSEQ multiplex PCR, lists solely in-frame clones and lacks some. The sample contains 65,000 to 95,000 clones, around 78% of which appear only once. Sequenced: peripheral blood. These receptors were collected from a man aged 60-69 years with COVID-19, enrolled during active disease.

This clone was observed a single time. The V call is TRBV2, the J call TRBJ2-1; TRBD2 aligns across 11 bases. Trimming removed 6 bases from V and 2 bases from J; junction bases left unmatched: 3. The CDR3 length is 15 residues. Per the germline V gene, CDR1 is SNHLY and CDR2 is FYNNEI. The CDR3 sequence is CASRATSGAYNEQFF. The CDR3 nucleotides read TGTGCCAGCAGGGCGACTAGCGGGGCCTACAATGAGCAGTTCTTC.

The rearrangement links TRBV10-2 to TRBJ1-1, with D possibly matching TRBD1 (6 bases). The CDR3 totals 14 residues. The germline CDR1 and CDR2 sequences are WSHSY and SAAADI. Trimming took 4 bases from V and 5 from J, leaving 14 bases between them. The CDR3 nucleotides are TGCGCCAGCAGTGTAGTCCCGGGACAAACTGAAGCTTTCTTT. Amino acid sequence: CASSVVPGQTEAFF.

The chain combines TRBV7-6 with TRBJ2-2, with 15 positions matching TRBD2. CDR1 and CDR2 from the germline V gene are SGHVS and FNYEAQ. There are 18 residues in the CDR3. V shed 5 bases, J shed 7 bases, and the junction held 11 bases outside the gene matches. The CDR3 reads CASSVKGLAGGGRGELFF. Written as DNA, the CDR3 is TGTGCCAGCAGCGTTAAAGGACTAGCGGGAGGGGGCCGCGGGGAGCTGTTTTTT.

This chain connects TRBV11-3 to TRBJ1-2; no clear D. Germline CDR1 reads SGHNT; CDR2 reads YENEEA. The V end was cut by 5 bases, the J end by 7 bases, with 17 bases between. CDR3 size: 14 residues. The CDR3 protein is CASSPGEKGRGYTF. The CDR3 nucleotides are TGTGCCAGCAGCCCCGGGGAAAAAGGTCGTGGCTACACCTTC.

This clone came up a few times. Written as DNA, the CDR3 is TGCGCCAGCAGTCAATTCCAGTCGAGCAATCAGCCCCAGCATTTT. Protein: CASSQFQSSNQPQHF. The V gene is TRBV23-1, the J gene TRBJ1-5, with no clear D. TRBV23-1 is flagged as an ORF with uncertain function. Trimming took 1 base from V and 1 from J, leaving 8 bases between them. This CDR3 comprises 15 residues.

The rearrangement uses TRBV4-1 and TRBJ1-2; 9 nucleotides align to TRBD1. The CDR3 runs to 15 residues. From germline, CDR1 is MGHRA and CDR2 YSYEKL. V shed 3 bases and J 3 bases; nucleotides not matched to a gene: 5. CDR3 protein: CASSHPGTGHYGYTF. For the CDR3, the DNA is TGCGCCAGCAGCCATCCCGGGACAGGGCACTATGGCTACACCTTC.

The rearrangement links TRBV7-2 to TRBJ2-2; TRBD2 agrees at 16 bases. The ends lost 5 bases at V and 6 bases at J; junction bases unmatched: 3. Germline V CDR1 and CDR2: SGHTA, FQGNSA. CDR3 size: 16 residues. The CDR3 region is CASSPGLAGGAGELFF. In nucleotides, the CDR3 is TGTGCCAGCAGCCCGGGACTAGCGGGAGGGGCCGGGGAGCTGTTTTTT.

The chain couples TRBV9 to TRBJ1-3, with 11 bases fitting TRBD1. The CDR3 has 16 amino acids. CDR1 SGDLS and CDR2 YYNGEE come from the germline V gene. The ends lost 4 bases at V and 4 bases at J; junction bases unmatched: 7. CDR3: CASSPGQGASGNTIYF. Here the CDR3 DNA reads TGTGCCAGCAGCCCCGGACAGGGGGCCTCGGGAAACACCATATATTTT.

The chain recombines TRBV19 with TRBJ2-1; 11 bases are shared with TRBD1. Germline loops: CDR1 LNHDA, CDR2 SQIVND (reference sequence). The CDR3 length is 16 residues. The J segment lost 7 bases and the V segment lost 4 bases, leaving 9 bases of the junction unmatched. CDR3 nucleotides: TGTGCCAGTAGTAAATTATGGACAGGGGGCAAAAATGAGCAGTTCTTC. Protein sequence: CASSKLWTGGKNEQFF. The full variable domain, with the rest looked up from reference TRBV19 and TRBJ2-1, is DGGITQSPKYLFRKEGQNVTLSCEQNLNHDAMYWYRQDPGQGLRLIYYSQIVNDFQKGDIAEGYSVSREKKESFPLTVTSAQKNPTAFYLCASSKLWTGGKNEQFFGPGTRLTVL.

The CDR3 nucleotides read TGTGCCAGCAGTTTTAGCGGGGGGGCAGGGTCCTACGAGCAGTACTTC. Translating it yields CASSFSGGAGSYEQYF. The V and J genes are TRBV6-5 and TRBJ2-7; TRBD2 matches at 11 bases. CDR1 is MNHEY and CDR2 is SVGAGI in the germline V gene. The CDR3 contains 16 residues. The ends lost 4 bases at V and 1 base at J; junction bases unmatched: 6.